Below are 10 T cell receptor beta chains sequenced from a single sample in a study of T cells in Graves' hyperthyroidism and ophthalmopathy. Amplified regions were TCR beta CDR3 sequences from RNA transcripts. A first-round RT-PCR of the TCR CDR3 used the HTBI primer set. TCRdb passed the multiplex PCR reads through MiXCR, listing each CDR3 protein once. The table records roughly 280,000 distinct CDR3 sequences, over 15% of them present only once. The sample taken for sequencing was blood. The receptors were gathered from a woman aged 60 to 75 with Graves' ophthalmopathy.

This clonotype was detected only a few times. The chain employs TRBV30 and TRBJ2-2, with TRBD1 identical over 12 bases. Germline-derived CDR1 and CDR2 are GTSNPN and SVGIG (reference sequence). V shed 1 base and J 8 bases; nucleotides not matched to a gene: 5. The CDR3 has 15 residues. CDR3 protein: CAWSGGTGGAGELFF. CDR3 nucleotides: TGTGCCTGGAGTGGCGGGACAGGGGGCGCGGGGGAGCTGTTTTTT.

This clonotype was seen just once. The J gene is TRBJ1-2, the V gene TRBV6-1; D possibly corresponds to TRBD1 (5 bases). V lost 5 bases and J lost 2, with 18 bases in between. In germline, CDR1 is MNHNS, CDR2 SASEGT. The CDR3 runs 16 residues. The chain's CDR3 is CASSKSLKTVNYGYTF. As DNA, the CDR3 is TGTGCCAGCAGTAAATCCCTTAAGACAGTGAACTATGGCTACACCTTC.

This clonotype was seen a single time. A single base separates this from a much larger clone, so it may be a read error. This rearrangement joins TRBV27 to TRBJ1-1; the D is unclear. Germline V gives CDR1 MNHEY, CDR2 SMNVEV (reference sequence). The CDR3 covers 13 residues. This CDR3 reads CASSWARHTKAFF. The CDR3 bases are TGTGCCAGCAGTTGGGCCCGGCACACTAAAGCTTTCTTT.

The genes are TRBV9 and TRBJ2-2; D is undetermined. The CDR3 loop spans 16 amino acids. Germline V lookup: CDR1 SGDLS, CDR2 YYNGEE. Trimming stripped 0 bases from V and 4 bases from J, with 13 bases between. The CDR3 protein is CASSVGLGFLTGELFF. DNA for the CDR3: TGTGCCAGCAGCGTAGGGTTAGGCTTTCTCACCGGGGAGCTGTTTTTT.

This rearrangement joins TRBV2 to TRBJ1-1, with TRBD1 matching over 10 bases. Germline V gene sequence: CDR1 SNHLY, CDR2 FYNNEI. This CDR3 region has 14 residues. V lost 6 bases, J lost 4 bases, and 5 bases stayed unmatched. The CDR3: CASSGQGVRTEAFF. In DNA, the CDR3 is TGTGCCAGCAGCGGACAGGGGGTTCGCACTGAAGCTTTCTTT.

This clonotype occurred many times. The CDR3 here is CSVGPTSDNEQFF. Here the CDR3 DNA reads TGCAGCGTTGGTCCGACTAGCGACAATGAGCAGTTCTTC. The chain couples TRBV29-1 to TRBJ2-1, with 8 bases that match TRBD2. This CDR3 is built from 13 residues. Germline values: CDR1 SQVTM, CDR2 ANQGSEA. The J segment lost 5 bases and the V segment lost 4 bases, leaving 4 bases of the junction unmatched.

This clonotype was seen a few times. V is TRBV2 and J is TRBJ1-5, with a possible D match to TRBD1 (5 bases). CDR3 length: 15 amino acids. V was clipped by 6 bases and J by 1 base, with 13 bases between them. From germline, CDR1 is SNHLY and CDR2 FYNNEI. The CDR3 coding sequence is TGTGCCAGCAGCACATCGGGACTGAGCAATCAGCCCCAGCATTTT. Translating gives CASSTSGLSNQPQHF.

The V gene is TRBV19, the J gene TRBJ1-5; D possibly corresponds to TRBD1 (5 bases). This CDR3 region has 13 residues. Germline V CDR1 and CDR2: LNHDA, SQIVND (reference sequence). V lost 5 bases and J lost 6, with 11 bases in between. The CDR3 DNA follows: TGTGCCAGTAGTTACGGGGGAGGTCAGCCCCAGCATTTT. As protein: CASSYGGGQPQHF.

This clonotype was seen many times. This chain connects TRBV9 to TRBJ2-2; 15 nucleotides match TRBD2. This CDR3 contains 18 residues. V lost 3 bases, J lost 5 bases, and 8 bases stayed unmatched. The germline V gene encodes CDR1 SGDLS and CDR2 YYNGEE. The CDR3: CASSDGLAGGPYTGELFF. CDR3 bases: TGTGCCAGCAGCGACGGACTAGCGGGAGGGCCGTATACCGGGGAGCTGTTTTTT.

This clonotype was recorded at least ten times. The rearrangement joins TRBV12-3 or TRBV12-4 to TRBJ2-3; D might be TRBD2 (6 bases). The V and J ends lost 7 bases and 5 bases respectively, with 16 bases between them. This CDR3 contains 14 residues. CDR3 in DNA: TGTGCCAGCATCTTGCAGCGGAGGGGAGATACGCAGTATTTT. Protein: CASILQRRGDTQYF.